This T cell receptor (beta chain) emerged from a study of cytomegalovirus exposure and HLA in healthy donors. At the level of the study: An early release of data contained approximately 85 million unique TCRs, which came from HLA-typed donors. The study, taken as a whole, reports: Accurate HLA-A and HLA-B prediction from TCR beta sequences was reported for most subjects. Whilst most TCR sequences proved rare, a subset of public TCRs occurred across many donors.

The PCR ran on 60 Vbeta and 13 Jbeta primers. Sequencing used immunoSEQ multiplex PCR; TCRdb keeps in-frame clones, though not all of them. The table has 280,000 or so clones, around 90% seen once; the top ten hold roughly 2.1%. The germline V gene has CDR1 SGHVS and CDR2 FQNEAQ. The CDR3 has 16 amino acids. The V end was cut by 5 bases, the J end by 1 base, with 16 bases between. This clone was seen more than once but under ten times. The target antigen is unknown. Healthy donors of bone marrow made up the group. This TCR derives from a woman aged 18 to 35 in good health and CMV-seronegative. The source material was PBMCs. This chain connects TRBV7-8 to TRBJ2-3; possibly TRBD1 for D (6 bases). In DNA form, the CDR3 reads TGTGCCAGCAGCCAGATCAGGGGAGAGGGCACAGATACGCAGTATTTT. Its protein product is CASSQIRGEGTDTQYF.